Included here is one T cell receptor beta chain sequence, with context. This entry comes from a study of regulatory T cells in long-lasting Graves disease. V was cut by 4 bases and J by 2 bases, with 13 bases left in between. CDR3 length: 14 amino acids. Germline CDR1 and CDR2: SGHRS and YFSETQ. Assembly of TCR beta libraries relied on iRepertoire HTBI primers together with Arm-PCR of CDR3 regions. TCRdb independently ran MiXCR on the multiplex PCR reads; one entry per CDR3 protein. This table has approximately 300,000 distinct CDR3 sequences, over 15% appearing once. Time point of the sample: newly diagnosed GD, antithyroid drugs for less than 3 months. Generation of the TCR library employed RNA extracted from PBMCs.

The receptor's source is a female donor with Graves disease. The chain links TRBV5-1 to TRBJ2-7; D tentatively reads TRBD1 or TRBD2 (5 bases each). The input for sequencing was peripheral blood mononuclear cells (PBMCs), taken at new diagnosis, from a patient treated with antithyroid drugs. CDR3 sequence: CASSLGTATYEQYF. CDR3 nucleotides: TGCGCCAGCAGCCTGGGGACGGCAACCTACGAGCAGTACTTC.